This T cell receptor beta chain stems from a study of blood T cells in healthy people across ages. Whole-study findings and limits: Naive T cell percentage strongly correlated with TCR beta diversity.

Total RNA extraction produced at least 5.5 micrograms (per sample) for the study. CDR1 MNHEY and CDR2 SVGAGI come from the germline V gene. The CDR3 totals 15 residues. V gave up 6 bases and J gave up 1 base, with 15 bases separating them. This clonotype was seen many times. Its antigen remains unidentified. Alongside a J-beta primer mix, a sample-barcoded 5' primer served in a second PCR lasting about 7 to 11 cycles. Each cDNA molecule, via a template-switch adaptor with 12 random nucleotides, was tagged. One entry per CDR3 protein results from TCRdb running MiXCR on the 5' RACE reads. The table has over 950,000 distinct CDR3 sequences, 45% to 60% seen once.

The chain is built from TRBV6-5 and TRBJ2-5; D remains ambiguous. This clonotype was sampled from a woman aged 55-75 years in good health. Sample: blood. The CDR3, as DNA: TGTGCCAGCAGAAGTCTAGTGGTGGGCCAAGAGACCCAGTACTTC. Its protein product is CASRSLVVGQETQYF.